Listed below are T cell receptor beta chains from one sample, sequenced in a study of cytomegalovirus exposure and HLA in healthy donors. Sequencing used immunoSEQ multiplex PCR; TCRdb keeps in-frame clones, though not all of them. The sample includes 35,000 to 45,000 clones, roughly three quarters of them seen just once. Sequenced input: PBMCs. These receptors were collected from a young man in good health and CMV-seronegative. Each CDR3 is given with its conserved first and last residue. Fields, in order: J gene, CDR3 length, V gene, D gene, clone size, CDR3 protein, CDR3 DNA. D genes are given only for firm matches. The size field is filled for only some rows; it gives once, few, many or a size class.

TRBJ2-7 18 TRBV27 - once CASSLYGWAETATYEQYF TGTGCCAGCAGTTTATATGGATGGGCCGAGACAGCCACCTACGAGCAGTACTTC
TRBJ2-3 15 TRBV9 - - CASSVSSGVVDTQYF TGTGCCAGCAGCGTAAGTTCGGGAGTGGTAGATACGCAGTATTTT
TRBJ2-3 14 TRBV4-3 - - CASSQDWSGEELYF TGCGCCAGCAGCCAAGATTGGTCCGGGGAGGAATTGTATTTT
TRBJ1-1 16 TRBV5-1 - - CASSLVKAGRNTEAFF TGCGCCAGCAGCTTGGTAAAGGCTGGGAGAAACACTGAAGCTTTCTTT
TRBJ1-1 14 TRBV6-5 - - CASSSLDRVTEAFF TGTGCCAGCAGCTCCTTGGACAGAGTCACTGAAGCTTTCTTT
TRBJ2-3 14 TRBV2 TRBD2 - CASRGGLVSDTQYF TGTGCCAGCAGGGGGGGACTAGTATCAGATACGCAGTATTTT
TRBJ2-7 13 TRBV27 - - CASSSPGVDEQYF TGTGCCAGCAGTTCCCCAGGGGTGGATGAGCAGTACTTC
TRBJ1-1 16 TRBV6-4 - - CASSDSISAGITEAFF TGTGCCAGCAGTGACTCGATCTCTGCGGGGATAACTGAAGCTTTCTTT
TRBJ1-1 15 TRBV18 - - CASSLNQGRGTEAFF TGTGCCAGCTCACTAAACCAAGGAAGGGGTACTGAAGCTTTCTTT
TRBJ2-1 13 TRBV7-7 - - CASSLGEGNEQFF TGTGCTAGCAGCTTAGGTGAGGGCAATGAGCAGTTCTTC
TRBJ1-6 12 TRBV28 - - CASSSGGRALHF TGTGCCAGCAGTTCCGGAGGGCGGGCCCTCCACTTT
TRBJ2-2 15 TRBV7-6 - - CASSFGRGGIGELFF TGTGCCAGCAGCTTTGGTCGAGGCGGGATCGGGGAGCTGTTTTTT
TRBJ2-7 17 TRBV4-1 TRBD2 - CASSQGALAQTSYEQYF TGCGCCAGCAGCCAAGGGGCACTAGCGCAGACCTCCTACGAGCAGTACTTC
TRBJ2-3 17 TRBV12-5 TRBD2 - CASGFKSGLAGGDTQYF TGTGCTAGTGGTTTTAAGTCCGGGCTAGCGGGAGGAGATACGCAGTATTTT
TRBJ2-3 13 TRBV9 - - CASSVTGTDTQYF TGTGCCAGCAGCGTAACCGGTACAGATACGCAGTATTTT
TRBJ2-5 13 TRBV18 - - CASSPPGVETQYF TGTGCCAGCTCACCCCCGGGAGTAGAGACCCAGTACTTC
TRBJ2-3 15 TRBV27 TRBD2 - CATAGSGGPIDTQYF TGTGCCACCGCCGGGTCGGGGGGGCCGATAGATACGCAGTATTTT
TRBJ1-2 12 TRBV14 - - CASSRSSYGYTF TGTGCCAGCAGCCGGTCCAGCTATGGCTACACCTTC
TRBJ2-7 16 TRBV28 - - CASSAIYGTRGEEQYF TGTGCCAGCAGTGCTATCTACGGGACAAGGGGTGAGGAGCAGTACTTC
TRBJ2-7 15 TRBV6-5 TRBD2 - CASSTLQTSGKEQYF TGTGCCAGCAGCACCTTACAGACTAGCGGGAAGGAGCAGTACTTC
TRBJ1-1 14 TRBV4-1 TRBD1 few CASSQDRGHSEAFF TGCGCCAGCAGCCAGGACAGGGGGCATAGTGAAGCTTTCTTT
TRBJ2-7 16 TRBV5-1 - - CASSLGQTRPSYEQYF TGCGCCAGCAGCTTGGGACAGACGAGACCCTCCTACGAGCAGTACTTC
TRBJ2-2 15 TRBV5-1 - - CASSLAGGDTGELFF TGCGCCAGCAGCTTGGCCGGAGGTGACACCGGGGAGCTGTTTTTT
TRBJ1-5 13 TRBV6-1 - few CASSEQGPQPQHF TGTGCCAGCAGTGAACAGGGCCCTCAGCCCCAGCATTTT
TRBJ2-3 13 TRBV6-1 - few CASSLQGSGTQYF TGTGCCAGCAGTCTACAGGGTTCCGGTACGCAGTATTTT
TRBJ1-6 16 TRBV6-6 - - CASSLQRSSYNSPLHF TGTGCCAGCAGTTTACAGAGAAGCTCCTATAATTCACCCCTCCACTTT
TRBJ1-2 17 TRBV4-3 TRBD1 - CASSQGSTGTGRSGYTF TGCGCCAGCAGCCAAGGGTCAACCGGGACAGGGCGAAGTGGCTACACCTTC
TRBJ2-7 14 TRBV5-6 - - CASSQGHQSYEQYF TGTGCCAGCAGCCAGGGGCACCAGTCCTACGAGCAGTACTTC
TRBJ2-1 16 TRBV7-8 TRBD1 - CASSLDRDRGHNEQFF TGTGCCAGCAGCTTAGATAGGGACAGGGGTCACAATGAGCAGTTCTTC
TRBJ2-4 17 TRBV2 - - CASNNGREIIVKNIQYF TGTGCCAGCAACAACGGACGGGAGATCATCGTCAAAAACATTCAGTACTTC
TRBJ1-1 15 TRBV6-4 - - CASSDEGRANTEAFF TGTGCCAGCAGTGACGAAGGGCGGGCGAACACTGAAGCTTTCTTT
TRBJ1-2 19 TRBV7-9 - - CASSLAGGGEKDFNYGYTF TGTGCCAGCAGCTTAGCAGGTGGGGGCGAAAAAGACTTTAACTATGGCTACACCTTC
TRBJ1-5 15 TRBV28 - - CASSRLQGINQPQHF TGTGCCAGCAGTCGGCTGCAGGGCATCAATCAGCCCCAGCATTTT